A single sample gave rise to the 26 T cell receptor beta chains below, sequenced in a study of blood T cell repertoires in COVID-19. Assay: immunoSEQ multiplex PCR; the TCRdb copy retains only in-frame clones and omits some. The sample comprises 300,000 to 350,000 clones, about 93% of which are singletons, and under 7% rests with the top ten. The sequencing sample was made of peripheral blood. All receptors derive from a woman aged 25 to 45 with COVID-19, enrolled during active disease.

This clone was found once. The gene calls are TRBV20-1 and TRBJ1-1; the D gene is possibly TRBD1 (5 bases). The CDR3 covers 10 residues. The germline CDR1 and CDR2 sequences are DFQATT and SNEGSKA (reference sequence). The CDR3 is CLGRGAEAFF. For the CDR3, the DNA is TGCTTAGGACGGGGGGCTGAAGCTTTCTTT.

The CDR3 DNA reads as TGTGCCAGCTCACCACCGAGAGCAACTGGGGCCAACGTCCTGACTTTC. The encoded protein is CASSPPRATGANVLTF. V usage is TRBV18 and J usage is TRBJ2-6; no reliable D call. The ends were cut back, 0 bases at V and 2 bases at J, with 8 bases in the middle. CDR1 KGHSH and CDR2 LQKENI come from the germline V gene. The CDR3 contains 16 residues.

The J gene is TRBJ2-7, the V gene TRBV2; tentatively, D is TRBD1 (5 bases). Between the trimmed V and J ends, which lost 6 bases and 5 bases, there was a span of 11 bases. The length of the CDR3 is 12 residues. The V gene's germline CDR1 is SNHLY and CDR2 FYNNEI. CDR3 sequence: CASRAGSDEQYF. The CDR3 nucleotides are TGTGCCAGCAGGGCAGGGTCGGACGAGCAGTACTTC.

The DNA of the CDR3 is TGCGCCAGCAGCCAACGGACTAGCGGGAGGAGCTCCTACGAGCAGTACTTC. This encodes CASSQRTSGRSSYEQYF. This chain uses TRBV5-1 with TRBJ2-7; 14 bases map to TRBD2. The V gene's germline CDR1 is SGHRS and CDR2 YFSETQ. V was pared by 4 bases and J by 0 bases, with 6 bases of the junction left unmatched. CDR3 length equals 17 residues. Filled out from reference TRBV5-1 and TRBJ2-7, the complete variable domain reads KAGVTQTPRYLIKTRGQQVTLSCSPISGHRSVSWYQQTPGQGLQFLFEYFSETQRNKGNFPGRFSGRQFSNSRSEMNVSTLELGDSALYLCASSQRTSGRSSYEQYFGPGTRLTVT.

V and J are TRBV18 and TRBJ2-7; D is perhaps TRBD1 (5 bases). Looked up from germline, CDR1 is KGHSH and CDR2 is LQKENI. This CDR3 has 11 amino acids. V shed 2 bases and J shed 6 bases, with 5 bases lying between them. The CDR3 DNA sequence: TGTGCCAGCTCACCAGGGGCCGAGCAGTACTTC. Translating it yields CASSPGAEQYF.

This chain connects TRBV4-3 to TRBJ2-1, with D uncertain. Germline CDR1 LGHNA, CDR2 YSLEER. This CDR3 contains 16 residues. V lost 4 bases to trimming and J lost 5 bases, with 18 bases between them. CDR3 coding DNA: TGCGCCAGCAGCCTAAGAGGAGTGCGTACTCACAATGAGCAGTTCTTC. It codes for CASSLRGVRTHNEQFF.

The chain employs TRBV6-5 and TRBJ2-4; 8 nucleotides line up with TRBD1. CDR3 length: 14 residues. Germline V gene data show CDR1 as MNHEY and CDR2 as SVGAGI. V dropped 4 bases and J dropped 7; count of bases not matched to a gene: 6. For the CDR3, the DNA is TGTGCCAGCAGTTCCCCGACAGGGGTGAACATTCAGTACTTC. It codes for CASSSPTGVNIQYF.

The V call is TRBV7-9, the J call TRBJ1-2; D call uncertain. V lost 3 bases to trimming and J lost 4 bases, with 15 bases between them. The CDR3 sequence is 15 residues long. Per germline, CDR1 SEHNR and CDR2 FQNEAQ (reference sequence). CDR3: CASSLEATGAYGYTF. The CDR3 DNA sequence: TGTGCCAGCAGCTTGGAGGCGACCGGAGCCTATGGCTACACCTTC.

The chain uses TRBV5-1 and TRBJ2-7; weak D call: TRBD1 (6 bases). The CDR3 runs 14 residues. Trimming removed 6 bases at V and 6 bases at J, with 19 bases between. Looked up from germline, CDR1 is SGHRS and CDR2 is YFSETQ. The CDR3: CASKGNREFGEQYF. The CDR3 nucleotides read TGCGCCAGCAAGGGGAACAGGGAATTCGGCGAGCAGTACTTC.

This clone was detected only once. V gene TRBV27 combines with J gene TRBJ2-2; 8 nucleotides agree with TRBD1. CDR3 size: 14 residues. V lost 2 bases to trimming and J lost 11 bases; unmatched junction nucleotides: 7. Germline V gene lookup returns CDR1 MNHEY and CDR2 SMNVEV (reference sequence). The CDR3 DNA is TGTGCCAGCAGTTTAGCGGACAGGGTTAGAGAGCTGTTTTTT. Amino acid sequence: CASSLADRVRELFF.

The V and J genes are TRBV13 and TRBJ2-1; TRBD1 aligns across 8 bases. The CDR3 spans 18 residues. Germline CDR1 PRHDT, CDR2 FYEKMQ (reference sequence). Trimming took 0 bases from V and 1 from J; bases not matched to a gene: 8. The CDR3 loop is CASSLGLQGVRSYNEQFF. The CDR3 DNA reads TGTGCCAGCAGCTTAGGGCTACAGGGGGTAAGGTCCTACAATGAGCAGTTCTTC.

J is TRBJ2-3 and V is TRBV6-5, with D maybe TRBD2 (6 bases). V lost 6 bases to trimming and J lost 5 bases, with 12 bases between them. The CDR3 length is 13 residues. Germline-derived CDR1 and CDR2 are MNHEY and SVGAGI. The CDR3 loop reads CASSLSEGDTQYF. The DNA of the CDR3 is TGTGCCAGCAGCCTTTCGGAGGGAGATACGCAGTATTTT.

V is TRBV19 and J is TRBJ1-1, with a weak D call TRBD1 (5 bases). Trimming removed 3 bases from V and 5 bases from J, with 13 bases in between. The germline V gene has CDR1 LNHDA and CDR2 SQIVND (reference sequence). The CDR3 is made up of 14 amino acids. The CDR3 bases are TGTGCCAGTAGTATGAGCGGGAAGGGGACTGAAGCTTTCTTT. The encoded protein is CASSMSGKGTEAFF.

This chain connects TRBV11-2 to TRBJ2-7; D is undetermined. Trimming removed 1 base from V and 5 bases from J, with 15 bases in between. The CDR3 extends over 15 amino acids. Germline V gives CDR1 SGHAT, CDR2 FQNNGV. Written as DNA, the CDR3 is TGTGCCAGCAGCTTAGGGCCCGCTCGCAGGAACGAGCAGTACTTC. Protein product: CASSLGPARRNEQYF.

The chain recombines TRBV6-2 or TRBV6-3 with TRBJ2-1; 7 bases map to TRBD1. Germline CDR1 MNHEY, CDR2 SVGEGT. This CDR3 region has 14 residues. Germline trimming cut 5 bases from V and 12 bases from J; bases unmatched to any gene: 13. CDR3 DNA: TGTGCCAGCAGTAGACAGGGCCGGGTCACGGGGCAGTTCTTC. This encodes CASSRQGRVTGQFF.

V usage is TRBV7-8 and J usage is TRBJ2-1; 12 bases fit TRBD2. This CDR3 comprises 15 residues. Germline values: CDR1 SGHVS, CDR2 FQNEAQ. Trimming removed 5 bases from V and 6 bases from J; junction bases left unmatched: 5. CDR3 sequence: CASSALAGGLNEQFF. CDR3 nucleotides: TGTGCCAGCAGCGCCCTAGCGGGAGGGCTCAATGAGCAGTTCTTC.

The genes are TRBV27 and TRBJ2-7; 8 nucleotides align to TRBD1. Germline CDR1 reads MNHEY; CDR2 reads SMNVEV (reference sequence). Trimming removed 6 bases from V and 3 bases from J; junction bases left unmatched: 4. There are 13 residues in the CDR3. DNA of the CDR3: TGTGCCAGCAGAAAACAGGGGGGCTACGAGCAGTACTTC. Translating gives CASRKQGGYEQYF.

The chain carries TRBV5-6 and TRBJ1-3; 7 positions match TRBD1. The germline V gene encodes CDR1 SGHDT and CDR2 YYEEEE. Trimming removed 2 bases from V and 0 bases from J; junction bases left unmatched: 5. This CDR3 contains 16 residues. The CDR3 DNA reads TGTGCCAGCAGCTTCCAGACAGGGTACTCTGGAAACACCATATATTTT. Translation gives CASSFQTGYSGNTIYF.

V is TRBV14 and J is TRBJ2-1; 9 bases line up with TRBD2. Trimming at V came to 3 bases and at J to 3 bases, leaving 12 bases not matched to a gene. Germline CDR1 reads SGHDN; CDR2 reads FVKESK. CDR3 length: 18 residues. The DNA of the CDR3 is TGTGCCAGCAGCCAGGGGCTAGCGGGGCCGCTGGTCTACAATGAGCAGTTCTTC. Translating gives CASSQGLAGPLVYNEQFF. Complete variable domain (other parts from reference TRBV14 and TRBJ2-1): EAGVTQFPSHSVIEKGQTVTLRCDPISGHDNLYWYRRVMGKEIKFLLHFVKESKQDESGMPNNRFLAERTGGTYSTLKVQPAELEDSGVYFCASSQGLAGPLVYNEQFFGPGTRLTVL.

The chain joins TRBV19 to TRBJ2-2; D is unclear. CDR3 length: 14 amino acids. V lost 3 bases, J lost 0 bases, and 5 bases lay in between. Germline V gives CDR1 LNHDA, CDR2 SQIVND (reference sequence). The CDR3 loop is CASSIPTNTGELFF. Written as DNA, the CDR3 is TGTGCCAGTAGTATCCCCACGAACACCGGGGAGCTGTTTTTT.

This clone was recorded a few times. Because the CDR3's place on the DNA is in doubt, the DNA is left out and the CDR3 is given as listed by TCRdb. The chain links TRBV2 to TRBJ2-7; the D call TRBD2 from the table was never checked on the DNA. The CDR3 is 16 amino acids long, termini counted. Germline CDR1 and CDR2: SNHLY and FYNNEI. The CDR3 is CASSRDRDYSTSGQYF.

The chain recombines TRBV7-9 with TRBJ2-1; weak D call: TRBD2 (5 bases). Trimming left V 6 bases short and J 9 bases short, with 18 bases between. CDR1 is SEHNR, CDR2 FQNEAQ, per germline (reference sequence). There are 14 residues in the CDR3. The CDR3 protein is CASSSDVRMGEQFF. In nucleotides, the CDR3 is TGTGCCAGCAGTAGCGACGTACGGATGGGTGAGCAGTTCTTC.

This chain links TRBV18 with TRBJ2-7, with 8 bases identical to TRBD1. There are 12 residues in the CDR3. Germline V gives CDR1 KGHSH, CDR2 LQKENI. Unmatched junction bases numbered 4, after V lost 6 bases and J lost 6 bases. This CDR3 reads CASSPTGVEQYF. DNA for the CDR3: TGTGCCAGCTCCCCGACAGGGGTCGAGCAGTACTTC.

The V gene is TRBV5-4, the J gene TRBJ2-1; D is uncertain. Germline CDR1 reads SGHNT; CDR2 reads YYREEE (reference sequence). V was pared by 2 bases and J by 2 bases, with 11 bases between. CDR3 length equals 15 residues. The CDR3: CASSFGGNAYNEQFF. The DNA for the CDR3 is TGTGCCAGCAGCTTCGGCGGCAACGCCTACAATGAGCAGTTCTTC.

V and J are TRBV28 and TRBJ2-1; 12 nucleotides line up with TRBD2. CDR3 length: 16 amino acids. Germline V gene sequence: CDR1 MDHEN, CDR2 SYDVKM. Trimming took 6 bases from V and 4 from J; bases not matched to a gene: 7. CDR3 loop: CASRELAGGKYNEQFF. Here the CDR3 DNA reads TGTGCCAGCAGGGAACTAGCGGGAGGAAAATACAATGAGCAGTTCTTC.

The CDR3 DNA is TGTGCCAGCAGCCAGGAGGGCACCCTGGGGGGGGCCAACGTCCTGACTTTC. Translating it yields CASSQEGTLGGANVLTF. The V call is TRBV3-1 (or the pseudogene TRBV3-2), the J call TRBJ2-6; possible D gene TRBD2, 6 bases. V lost 3 bases and J lost 4, with 16 bases in between. In germline, CDR1 is LGHDT, CDR2 YNNKEL (reference sequence). CDR3 length: 17 amino acids.